This TCR beta chain was identified in a study of Graves' ophthalmopathy and Graves' hyperthyroidism (dated by TCRdb to 2016 to 2018). Background on the whole study: Peripheral blood samples were taken at the time of initial diagnosis, before any treatment was given. TCR beta repertoire signatures were used to distinguish Graves' ophthalmopathy from Graves' hyperthyroidism and to predict progression to ophthalmopathy. In total, over 130 blood samples were TCR-sequenced: 40 to 45 ophthalmopathy, some 75 hyperthyroidism and 17 hyperthyroidism-to-ophthalmopathy patients. To explore V-J signatures that distinguish ophthalmopathy from hyperthyroidism, a discovery set of around 100 patients was enrolled, made up of 40 to 45 with ophthalmopathy and 57 with stable hyperthyroidism. In over five hyperthyroidism patients, T-cell repertoires of thyroid tissue and blood were compared. The independent validation cohort included about 19 hyperthyroidism patients plus 17 patients who later progressed from hyperthyroidism to ophthalmopathy. After sampling, hyperthyroidism patients received methimazole starting at 30 mg daily, and ophthalmopathy patients received high-dose intravenous methylprednisolone. Results the study describes overall, beyond this receptor: Sample size was not predetermined statistically, and investigators were not blinded to group allocation. In validation, the model predicted ophthalmopathy progression with about 70% sensitivity and 72.22% specificity; eleven to twelve predicted patients were CT-confirmed with GO in a median of about 6.2 months. Most expanded thyroid clonotypes with a frequency above 0.001 also appeared in blood, which suggests that blood repertoires may reflect the immune response in the thyroid. In cross-validation, the 13-signature model distinguished ophthalmopathy from stable hyperthyroidism with 87.88% sensitivity and about 81% specificity, while in the test set the corresponding values were 80% and 75%.

TCR beta CDR3 regions were amplified from RNA transcripts for repertoire sequencing. HTBI primers and the Qiagen OneStep RT-PCR kit were used in a first-round RT-PCR, which was followed by a second-round multiplex PCR, size selection and purification. Libraries were sequenced on an Illumina HiSeq2000 using paired-end 100 bp reads. The published analysis was carried out like this. SOAPnuke was used to process the reads, throwing out any read that had adapters, had uncalled bases, had a mean Phred below 15, or lacked an exact constant-primer or identifier match. COPE v1.2.5 was used to merge high-quality paired reads. Each unique nucleotide sequence was treated as a clonotype, and MiTCR v1.1 was used to align the clonotypes to the IMGT TRB V, D and J references. The analysis was limited to V-J combinations with a frequency above 0.0001, which together covered over 98% of repertoires. A TCR clonal expansion and chaos score per V-J combination was defined as the ratio of F50 clonal expansion to chaos observed in the TCRdist matrix. Welch's t-statistics and random forest were used to reduce the features to about 12 V-J combinations, which were then used as input to a naive Bayes classifier. The similarity between thyroid and blood repertoires was quantified using the Morisita-Horn index. TCRdb's own reprocessing of the public reads used fastp at Q25 and MiXCR and kept productive beta chains. Every CDR3 protein is listed once, alongside the most common genes and DNA of its rows. In this record, the V and J calls reflect TCRdb's handling and not the investigators' own analysis. The sample contains 600,000 to 950,000 distinct CDR3 sequences, 35% to 50% of them found a single time. 40% to 55% of the sample rests with the top ten.

CDR1 and CDR2, looked up from the germline V gene (reference sequence), are DFQATT and SNEGSKA. The CDR3 runs 13 amino acids, cysteine and phenylalanine included. The DNA shown is the 39-base CDR3, in frame from base 1. The V and J ends are trimmed by 3 bases and 2 bases, leaving 8 bases between them. Only a few counts were recorded for this clonotype. Its antigen is still unknown. Base qualities are not at hand, and no much larger clone is one base apart. The ophthalmopathy patients had moderately to severely active disease, with a Clinical Activity Score of 3 or higher, a NOSPECS grade of 4 or higher, and a disease duration of less than 3 months. Patients were excluded if they had other autoimmune diseases, uncontrolled infections, pregnancy or lactation. Clinical symptoms, serum thyroxine, TRAb, thyroid ultrasound and orbital computed tomography were used for diagnosis. Ficoll-Paque density gradient centrifugation was used to isolate PBMCs from about 10 ml of fresh peripheral blood. Total RNA was extracted using Trizol reagent, and RNA quality was checked on an Agilent 2100 Bioanalyzer.

The rearranged chain carries TRBV20-1 and TRBJ1-5; the D gene lacks a confident call. What was sequenced was peripheral blood. This sequence originates from an adult man with Graves' ophthalmopathy. CDR3 region: CSASRQGNQPQHF. The DNA sequence is TGCAGTGCTAGTAGGCAGGGCAATCAGCCCCAGCATTTT.